This T cell receptor beta chain appears in the sequencing data of a study of OX40 agonist ivuxolimab in advanced cancers. About the research overall: In this trial design, patients received ivuxolimab intravenously at 0.01 to 10 mg/kg every 2 weeks.

Notes on this clone: The target antigen is unknown.

Profiled with immunoSEQ multiplex PCR; TCRdb holds only in-frame clones, not every one. The sample carries approximately 40,000 clones, 80% recorded once. Per the germline V gene, CDR1 is MDHEN and CDR2 is SYDVKM. V was trimmed by 1 base and J by 0 bases, leaving 7 bases between them. The CDR3 loop spans 15 amino acids. Study-level results: Partly responding patients at 0.1-3.0 mg/kg showed some of the smallest clonal expansion.

This TCR was recovered from an adult with an advanced solid tumor such as melanoma, head and neck, liver or kidney cancer. The V gene is TRBV28, the J gene TRBJ1-5; D is unresolved. The sample in question was CD4+ or CD8+ T cells sorted from blood, obtained in a trial of the OX40 agonist ivuxolimab. DNA for the CDR3: TGTGCCAGCAGTTTATTGGCGGATAGCAATCAGCCCCAGCATTTT. As protein: CASSLLADSNQPQHF.